This TCR gamma chain was profiled in a study of gamma-delta T cells after stem cell transplantation. TCRdb processed the RT-PCR reads again with the CATT caller. The table includes 1,000 to 1,500 gamma-chain clones, more than 75% detected once. The CDR3 sequence is 14 residues long. This receptor was taken from a human donor. It is not recorded whose cells these are; they may come from a transplant donor. For the J gene the call is TRGJ1 or TRGJ2; the V gene lacks a call. The sequencing input was gamma-delta T cells. CDR3 sequence: CATWGYPFYYKKLF. DNA for the CDR3: TGTGCCACCTGGGGATACCCCTTTTATTATAAGAAACTCTTT.